A single T cell receptor (beta chain) is shown here with its context. Germline V gene data show CDR1 as SGHKS and CDR2 as YYEKEE (reference sequence). The CDR3 sequence is 16 residues long. The ends lost 4 bases at V and 3 bases at J; junction bases unmatched: 12. An equimolar mix of two oligonucleotides served as the beta constant-region primer for TRBC1 and TRBC2. The cDNA 3' end received a ligated single-stranded oligonucleotide carrying the SP2 primer and a 12-nucleotide UMI. Four rounds of PCR amplified the ligated cDNA using nested alpha and beta constant-region primers plus SP2. TCRdb re-derived calls from the UMI-ligation and nested PCR reads in MiXCR, one entry per CDR3 protein. The sample has 65,000 to 85,000 distinct CDR3 sequences, about an eighth seen once. This specimen comes from a study of naive and memory T cell subsets.

This clonotype originated in a human donor in good health. The chain is built from TRBV5-5 and TRBJ2-7; TRBD1 matches 8 bases. Sequencing was performed on central memory CD4+ T cells from blood. The CDR3 nucleotides are TGTGCCAGCAGCCTTAATGTCGGGACAGGAATCTACGAGCAGTACTTC. The encoded protein is CASSLNVGTGIYEQYF.